This T cell receptor beta chain was sequenced during a study of CD8 T cells in Susac syndrome (dated by TCRdb to about 2019). Background on the whole study: Of the Susac syndrome patients who were sequenced, under 10 were in clinical remission while roughly 6 had clinically active disease. At blood withdrawal, Susac syndrome patients were therapy-naive, treated with corticosteroids (with IVIg additionally given to some), or treated with IVIg alone. Repertoire sequencing was used to test whether CD8+ T cell activation and differentiation in Susac syndrome was antigen driven. Overall results and qualifications from the work: No clonal expansion was detected in the CD4+ T cell repertoire of Susac syndrome patients. The number of individuals in the TCR sequencing and HLA analysis was recognized as being relatively small.

RNA was extracted using the RNeasy kit, and about 0.5 to 1 microgram was reverse transcribed with random hexamers. The immunoSEQ multiplex PCR assay, covering 54 Vbeta and 13 Jbeta segments, was used to amplify TCR beta CDR3 regions. PCR amplification bias was corrected by using a synthetic template baseline for primer optimization and computational correction. The original pipeline was this. Reads were assigned to V, D and J genes according to IMGT and analyzed in immunoSEQ Analyzer, with only productive sequences retained. Clonality was computed as one minus Shannon entropy normalized by log2 of the number of productive unique sequences. For each patient and control, public and private clones were evaluated among the 100 most prevalent clones. Clones were defined as Susac-specific when absent from the healthy and MS cohorts, from about 970 published viral clones and from other ImmuneACCESS disease sequences. The public reads were run again by TCRdb, first through fastp at Q25 and then through MiXCR, and only productive beta chains were kept. Here each entry gathers all rows of one CDR3 protein and keeps the most common genes and DNA. The V and J calls here are based on TCRdb, not the publication. The sample contains about 240,000 distinct CDR3 sequences, 90% to 96% of them found a single time. The ten largest clonotypes hold 0.1% of the sample.

Peripheral blood CD8+ and CD4+ T cells from healthy donors, Susac syndrome patients and multiple sclerosis patients were profiled using high-throughput TCR beta sequencing. Recently defined diagnostic criteria for definite or probable disease were met by the Susac syndrome patients. Bulk CD8+ and CD4+ T cells were purified by magnetic negative isolation, whereas CD8+ TEMRA cells were enriched by FACS. Blood was collected in EDTA tubes and processed within 24 hours, with PBMCs isolated through density gradient centrifugation. PBMCs intended for TCR sequencing were cryopreserved in liquid nitrogen and thawed later in a water bath at 37 degrees C. The sorted or isolated CD4+, CD8+ and CD8+ TEMRA cells had a purity of 90% or higher. The germline V gene encodes CDR1 SNHLY and CDR2 FYNNEI. The CDR3 goes from the cysteine to the phenylalanine over 13 residues. The read is trimmed to its CDR3 DNA, 39 bases read in frame from base 1. V loses 3 bases of germline sequence and J loses 2 bases, and the interval between the two ends is 8 bases.

On this clonotype: Its antigen is unknown. The record has no base qualities; no much larger clone is one base away.

This TCR was recovered from a human donor with Susac syndrome. The chain uses TRBV2 and TRBJ2-7, with the D gene uncertain. Specimen: CD4+ T cells from PBMCs. The DNA sequence is given as TGTGCCAGCAGTGACGGCCAGCCCTACGAGCAGTACTTC. Protein translation: CASSDGQPYEQYF.